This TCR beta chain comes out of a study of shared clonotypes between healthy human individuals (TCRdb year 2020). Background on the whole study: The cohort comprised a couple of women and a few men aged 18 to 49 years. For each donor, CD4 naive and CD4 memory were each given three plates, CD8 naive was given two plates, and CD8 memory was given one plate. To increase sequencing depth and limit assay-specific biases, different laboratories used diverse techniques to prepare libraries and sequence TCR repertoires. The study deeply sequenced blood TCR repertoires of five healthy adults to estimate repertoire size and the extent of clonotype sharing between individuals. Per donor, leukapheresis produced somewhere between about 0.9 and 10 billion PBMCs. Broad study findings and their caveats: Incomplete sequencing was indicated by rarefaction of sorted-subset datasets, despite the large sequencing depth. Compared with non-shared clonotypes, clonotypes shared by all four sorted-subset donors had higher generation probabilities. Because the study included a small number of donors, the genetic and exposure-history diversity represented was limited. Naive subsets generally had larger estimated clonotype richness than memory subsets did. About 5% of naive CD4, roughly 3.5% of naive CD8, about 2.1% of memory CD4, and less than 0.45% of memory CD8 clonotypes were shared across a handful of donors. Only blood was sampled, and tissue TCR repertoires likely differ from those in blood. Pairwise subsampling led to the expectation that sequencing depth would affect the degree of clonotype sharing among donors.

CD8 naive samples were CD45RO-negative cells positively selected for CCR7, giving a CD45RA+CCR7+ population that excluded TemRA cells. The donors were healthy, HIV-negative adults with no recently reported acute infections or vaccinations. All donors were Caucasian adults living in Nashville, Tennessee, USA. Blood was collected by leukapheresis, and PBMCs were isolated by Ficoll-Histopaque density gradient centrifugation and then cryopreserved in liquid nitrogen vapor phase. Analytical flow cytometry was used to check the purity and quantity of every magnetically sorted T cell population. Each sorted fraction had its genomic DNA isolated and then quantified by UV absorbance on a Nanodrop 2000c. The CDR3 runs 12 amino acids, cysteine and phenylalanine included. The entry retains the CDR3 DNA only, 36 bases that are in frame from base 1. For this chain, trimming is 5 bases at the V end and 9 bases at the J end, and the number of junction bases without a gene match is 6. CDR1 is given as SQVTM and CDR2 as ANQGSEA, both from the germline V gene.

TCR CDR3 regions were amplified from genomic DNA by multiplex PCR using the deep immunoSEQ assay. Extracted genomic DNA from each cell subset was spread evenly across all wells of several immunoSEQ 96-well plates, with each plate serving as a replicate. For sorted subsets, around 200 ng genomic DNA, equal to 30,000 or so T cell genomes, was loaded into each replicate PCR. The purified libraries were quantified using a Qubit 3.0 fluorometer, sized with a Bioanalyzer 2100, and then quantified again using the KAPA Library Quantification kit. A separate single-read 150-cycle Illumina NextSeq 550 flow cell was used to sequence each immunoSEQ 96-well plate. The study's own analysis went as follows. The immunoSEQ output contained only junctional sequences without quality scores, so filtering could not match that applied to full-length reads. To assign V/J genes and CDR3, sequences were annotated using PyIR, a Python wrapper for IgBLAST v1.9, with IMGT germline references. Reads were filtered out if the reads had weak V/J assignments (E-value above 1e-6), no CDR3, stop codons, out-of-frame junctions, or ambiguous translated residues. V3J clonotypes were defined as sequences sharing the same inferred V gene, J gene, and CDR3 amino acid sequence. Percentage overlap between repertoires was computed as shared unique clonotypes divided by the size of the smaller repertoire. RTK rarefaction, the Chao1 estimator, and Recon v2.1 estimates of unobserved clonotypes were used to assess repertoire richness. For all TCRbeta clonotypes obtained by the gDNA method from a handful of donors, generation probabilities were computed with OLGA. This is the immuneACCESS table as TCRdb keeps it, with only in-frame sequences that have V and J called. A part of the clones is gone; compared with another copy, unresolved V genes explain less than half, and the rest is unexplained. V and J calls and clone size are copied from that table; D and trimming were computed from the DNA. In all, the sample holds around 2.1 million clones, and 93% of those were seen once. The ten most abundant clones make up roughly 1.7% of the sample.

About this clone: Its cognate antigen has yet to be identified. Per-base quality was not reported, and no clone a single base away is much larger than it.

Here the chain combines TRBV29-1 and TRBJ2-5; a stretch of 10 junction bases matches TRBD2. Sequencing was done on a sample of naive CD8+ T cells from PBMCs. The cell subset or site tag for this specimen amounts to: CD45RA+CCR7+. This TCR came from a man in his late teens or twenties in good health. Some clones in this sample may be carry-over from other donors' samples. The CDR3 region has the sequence CSVLAGDPPQYF. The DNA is TGCAGCGTTCTAGCGGGGGACCCCCCCCAGTACTTC.